This T cell receptor beta chain is from a study of a mutant IDH1 vaccine in newly diagnosed glioma. CDR1 is MNHEY, CDR2 SMNVEV, per germline (reference sequence). The length of the CDR3 is 15 residues. The V segment lost 6 bases and the J segment 2 bases; nucleotides outside the gene matches: 8. The time point was: baseline, week 1 (first vaccination visit). Treatment of the sample: pre-vaccination baseline after standard-of-care therapy. Libraries were prepared by immunoSEQ multiplex PCR; TCRdb keeps only in-frame clonotypes and omits some of them. The table lists 25,000 to 35,000 clones, almost 85% of them singletons. Study outcomes and limitations: Pseudoprogression appears to have had no connection to changes in top peripheral T cell clonotypes.

Concerning this clone itself: What it binds is not known.

The material sequenced was PBMCs, taken from a glioma patient treated with radiotherapy, temozolomide or both. The origin of this receptor is a man under 40 with glioma. The rearrangement links TRBV27 to TRBJ2-7; 9 nucleotides align to TRBD2. CDR3 DNA: TGTGCCAGCAGGAGCGGGACTAGCCTACCCTACGAGCAGTACTTC. This sequence encodes CASRSGTSLPYEQYF.